Given below is one T cell receptor beta chain in context. The authors' processing: Reference gene primer amplification yielded estimated nucleated cell counts. This table comes from immunoSEQ multiplex PCR, and its TCRdb copy is limited to in-frame clones, with some not included. V and J calls and clone size are given by that table; D and trimming were obtained from the DNA. The table has under 65,000 clones, 81% seen once; the top ten hold roughly 4.8%. The record originates from a study of blood T cell repertoires in COVID-19. About the study: The United States, Italy and Spain provided the acute and convalescent COVID-19 samples. Sources were T cells, B-cell-depleted T cells, or PBMCs; the material itself was cDNA or gDNA.

J gave up 4 bases and V 0 bases, and 5 bases lay outside the gene matches. The CDR3 is 15 residues long. Germline V CDR1 and CDR2: WNHNN, SYGVQD (reference sequence). The chain links TRBV10-1 to TRBJ1-1; 7 positions match TRBD1. The sequence derives from a woman between 55 and 75 years old with acute or convalescent COVID-19. Material: peripheral blood. The CDR3 here is CASSESRQGLTEAFF. The DNA of the CDR3 is TGCGCCAGCAGTGAGTCCCGACAGGGTCTCACTGAAGCTTTCTTT.